One and the same sample provided the 22 T cell receptor beta chains below, sequenced in a study of OX40 agonist ivuxolimab in advanced cancers. The table came from immunoSEQ multiplex PCR; TCRdb's copy has only in-frame clones and leaves some out. The sample contains around 64,000 clones, roughly 87% of which appear only once. The specimen comprised CD4+ or CD8+ T cells sorted from blood, sampled in a trial of the OX40 agonist ivuxolimab. These receptors came from an adult with an advanced solid tumor such as melanoma, head and neck, liver or kidney cancer.

This rearrangement joins TRBV14 to TRBJ2-5; the D gene is possibly TRBD2 (6 bases). The CDR3 has 14 amino acids. Trimming shortened V by 1 base and J by 3 bases, and 9 bases separated the two germline ends. From germline, CDR1 is SGHDN and CDR2 FVKESK. Here the CDR3 reads CASSQVGLEETQYF. In nucleotides, the CDR3 is TGTGCCAGCAGCCAAGTGGGACTGGAAGAGACCCAGTACTTC.

V usage is TRBV7-2 and J usage is TRBJ2-7, with D uncertain. Looked up from germline, CDR1 is SGHTA and CDR2 is FQGNSA. V lost 4 bases and J lost 0, with 10 bases in between. CDR3 length: 14 amino acids. The CDR3 coding sequence is TGTGCCAGCAGCTCCGGCCGGAGCTCCTACGAGCAGTACTTC. This sequence encodes CASSSGRSSYEQYF.

The chain's CDR3 is CASSPGRGAPGTQYF. The CDR3 DNA sequence: TGTGCCAGCAGCCCGGGGAGGGGGGCCCCGGGTACGCAGTATTTT. V is TRBV5-4 and J is TRBJ2-3; D is perhaps TRBD2 (7 bases). Germline CDR1 reads SGHNT; CDR2 reads YYREEE (reference sequence). There are 15 residues in the CDR3. Trimming took off 4 bases at V and 8 bases at J, with 20 bases between the two ends.

This clone was observed once. The V gene is TRBV5-1, the J gene TRBJ2-2; 9 bases match TRBD1. Germline CDR1 is SGHRS and CDR2 is YFSETQ. The CDR3 length is 17 residues. V shed 4 bases, J shed 5 bases, and the junction held 12 bases outside the gene matches. CDR3 coding DNA: TGCGCCAGCAGCCGGGACAGGGCCCGAGAACGGACCGGGGAGCTGTTTTTT. As protein: CASSRDRARERTGELFF. Full variable domain (remainder filled in from reference TRBV5-1 and TRBJ2-2): KAGVTQTPRYLIKTRGQQVTLSCSPISGHRSVSWYQQTPGQGLQFLFEYFSETQRNKGNFPGRFSGRQFSNSRSEMNVSTLELGDSALYLCASSRDRARERTGELFFGEGSRLTVL.

The table lists this clone with a few counts. The rearrangement uses TRBV5-1 and TRBJ1-5; a weak D match, TRBD1 (6 bases). CDR1 is SGHRS, CDR2 YFSETQ, per germline. Deletions cut 0 bases from V and 6 bases from J, with 13 bases between. This CDR3 is built from 15 residues. CDR3 sequence: CASSLAAGEGQPQHF. The CDR3, as DNA: TGCGCCAGCAGCTTGGCGGCAGGGGAAGGTCAGCCCCAGCATTTT.

The V call is TRBV28, the J call TRBJ1-2; 7 nucleotides agree with TRBD1. This CDR3 spans 16 amino acids. After removal of 4 bases from V and 2 bases from J, the junction contained 10 bases not matched to a gene. CDR1 and CDR2 from the germline V gene are MDHEN and SYDVKM. The CDR3, as DNA: TGTGCCAGCAGTTCCTACAGGGGTGGAGGGAACTATGGCTACACCTTC. This translates into CASSSYRGGGNYGYTF.

The chain has TRBV29-1 and TRBJ2-7, with 8 positions matching TRBD1. Germline V gene sequence: CDR1 SQVTM, CDR2 ANQGSEA. The CDR3 contains 11 residues. V lost 6 bases and J lost 4; bases outside the gene matches: 2. The CDR3 coding sequence is TGCAGCGTGGGGACAGGATACGAGCAGTACTTC. It is translated as CSVGTGYEQYF.

CDR3 sequence: CASSFGLAGSTDTQYF. For the CDR3, the DNA is TGTGCCAGCAGCTTCGGACTAGCGGGTTCCACAGATACGCAGTATTTT. The chain links TRBV5-5 to TRBJ2-3, with TRBD2 identical over 11 bases. The J segment lost 2 bases and the V segment lost 2 bases, leaving 4 bases of the junction unmatched. CDR1 and CDR2 (germline): SGHKS, YYEKEE (reference sequence). This CDR3 is 16 amino acids long.

The table lists this clone with a few counts. V is TRBV28 and J is TRBJ2-7; 10 bases are a match to TRBD1. This CDR3 is 16 amino acids long. Germline CDR1 is MDHEN and CDR2 is SYDVKM. V lost 6 bases, J lost 0 bases, and 8 bases stayed unmatched. The CDR3 loop is CASSPIGTGASYEQYF. The CDR3 coding sequence is TGTGCCAGCAGCCCAATCGGGACAGGGGCCTCCTACGAGCAGTACTTC.

The rearrangement links TRBV7-3 to TRBJ2-2; D gene unclear. CDR1 is SGHTA, CDR2 FQGTGA, per germline. The CDR3 has 18 amino acids. Trimming stripped 0 bases from V and 2 bases from J, with 16 bases between. CDR3 bases: TGTGCCAGCAGCTTAACTTTGTTAGGGTGGGGAAACACCGGGGAGCTGTTTTTT. It translates to CASSLTLLGWGNTGELFF.

The V gene is TRBV6-1, the J gene TRBJ2-2; D unresolved. Germline CDR1 reads MNHNS; CDR2 reads SASEGT. The CDR3 length is 16 residues. V lost 2 bases, J lost 5 bases, and 15 bases lay in between. In DNA, the CDR3 is TGTGCCAGCAGTGAACGGGTGGCATACGGTACCGGGGAGCTGTTTTTT. Protein sequence: CASSERVAYGTGELFF.

V gene TRBV7-3 combines with J gene TRBJ2-5, with 8 bases lining up with TRBD2. This CDR3 has 16 residues. The V gene's germline CDR1 is SGHTA and CDR2 FQGTGA. With 4 bases clipped from V and 4 bases from J, the junction kept 11 bases outside the gene matches. In DNA form, the CDR3 reads TGTGCCAGCAGCTCCTATCCGGGGGGGCCCCGAGAGACCCAGTACTTC. Its protein is CASSSYPGGPRETQYF.

The V gene is TRBV18, the J gene TRBJ2-1; tentatively, D is TRBD2 (6 bases). CDR3 length: 15 amino acids. In germline, CDR1 is KGHSH, CDR2 LQKENI. Trimming pared 6 bases from V and 7 bases from J, leaving 19 bases between. Written as DNA, the CDR3 is TGTGCCAGCTCGCCTCCGACTAGTAGGCAGAATGAGCAGTTCTTC. Its translation: CASSPPTSRQNEQFF. The full variable domain, completed using reference TRBV18 and TRBJ2-1, is NAGVMQNPRHLVRRRGQEARLRCSPMKGHSHVYWYRQLPEEGLKFMVYLQKENIIDESGMPKERFSAEFPKEGPSILRIQQVVRGDSAAYFCASSPPTSRQNEQFFGPGTRLTVL.

CDR3 protein: CASSPQGGARSPLHF. The CDR3, as DNA: TGTGCCAGCAGCCCCCAGGGGGGGGCGCGTTCACCCCTCCACTTT. The V and J genes are TRBV7-2 and TRBJ1-6; TRBD1 agrees at 7 bases. The junction had 10 bases not matched to a gene; V was cut back by 5 bases and J by 9 bases. This CDR3 is 15 amino acids long. The germline CDR1 and CDR2 sequences are SGHTA and FQGNSA.

The rearrangement joins TRBV19 to TRBJ2-7; TRBD1 is a possible D gene (8 bases). From germline, CDR1 is LNHDA and CDR2 SQIVND (reference sequence). This CDR3 contains 16 residues. V lost 5 bases and J lost 7, with 24 bases in between. The CDR3 region is CASSPLGQGGSREQYF. In nucleotides, the CDR3 is TGTGCCAGTAGTCCTCTAGGACAGGGAGGGTCGCGGGAGCAGTACTTC.

The chain recombines TRBV10-2 with TRBJ2-5, with unresolved D. Germline V gene lookup returns CDR1 WSHSY and CDR2 SAAADI. The V end was cut by 5 bases, the J end by 2 bases, with 15 bases between. The length of the CDR3 is 15 residues. CDR3 in amino acids: CASSTPRAPQETQYF. Here the CDR3 DNA reads TGCGCCAGCAGTACCCCCCGGGCTCCACAAGAGACCCAGTACTTC.

The chain carries TRBV19 and TRBJ2-7; D is tentatively TRBD1 or TRBD2 (5 bases each). The CDR3 loop spans 14 amino acids. In germline, CDR1 is LNHDA, CDR2 SQIVND (reference sequence). The germline V and J ends were trimmed by 1 base and 3 bases, with 10 bases remaining between them. The CDR3 region is CASSIGRDGYEQYF. CDR3 in DNA: TGTGCCAGTAGTATAGGCAGGGACGGCTACGAGCAGTACTTC.

The CDR3 DNA reads TGTGCCACCAGCAGAAAGAGGGGGTATAGCAATCAGCCCCAGCATTTT. As protein: CATSRKRGYSNQPQHF. The chain combines TRBV15 with TRBJ1-5; possibly TRBD1 for D (6 bases). There are 16 residues in the CDR3. Germline CDR1 reads LNHNV; CDR2 reads YYDKDF (reference sequence). V gave up 2 bases and J gave up 0 bases, with 11 bases separating them.

The chain carries TRBV6-5 and TRBJ2-5; 8 bases are shared with TRBD1. Germline loops: CDR1 MNHEY, CDR2 SVGAGI. The V and J ends lost 0 bases and 5 bases, in that order; junction bases with no gene match: 5. CDR3 length equals 15 residues. CDR3 amino acids: CASSYSTGVRETQYF. CDR3 nucleotide sequence: TGTGCCAGCAGTTACTCGACAGGGGTGAGGGAGACCCAGTACTTC.

CDR3 nucleotides: TGTGCCAGCAGCTTCTGGAACACTGAAGCTTTCTTT. Translating it yields CASSFWNTEAFF. The chain combines TRBV5-6 with TRBJ1-1; D not resolved. The germline gives CDR1 SGHDT, CDR2 YYEEEE. V lost 2 bases, J lost 1 base, and 3 bases lay in between. The CDR3 runs 12 residues.

In this sample, this clone turned up once. The chain uses TRBV7-8 and TRBJ2-2; 12 nucleotides agree with TRBD2. The germline CDR1 and CDR2 sequences are SGHVS and FQNEAQ. V shed 5 bases, J shed 2 bases, and the junction held 9 bases outside the gene matches. The CDR3 is made up of 18 amino acids. The CDR3 loop is CASSAKTGLAGNTGELFF. The CDR3 DNA follows: TGTGCCAGCAGCGCCAAGACGGGACTAGCGGGTAACACCGGGGAGCTGTTTTTT.

This chain joins TRBV7-2 and TRBJ1-5, with D unresolved. The V gene lost 1 base and the J gene lost 2 bases, with 12 bases spanning the gap. The CDR3 consists of 16 residues. Germline-derived CDR1 and CDR2 are SGHTA and FQGNSA. The CDR3 DNA sequence: TGTGCCAGCAGCTTAGGTGATTACGGTGGCAATCAGCCCCAGCATTTT. Its protein is CASSLGDYGGNQPQHF.